This is a list of T cell receptor beta chains from one sample in a study of blood T cell repertoires in COVID-19. The repertoire was sequenced with immunoSEQ multiplex PCR; TCRdb's copy has only in-frame clones and lacks some. Of about 250,000 clones detected, around 80% appear once; the ten largest clones hold 25% to 35%. Sample: peripheral blood. The receptors were sampled from a man between 40 and 49 years old with acute or convalescent COVID-19. Both conserved end residues are part of each CDR3. The D gene is left open where the match is weak. Size values are once, few and many counts, or a class for expanded clones, and some rows have none.

j_call,d_call,clone_size,v_call,cdr3_nt,cdr3_aa
TRBJ2-1,TRBD2,few,TRBV20-1,TGCAGTGCTAGTGGGCTAGCGGGATACAATGAGCAGTTCTTC,CSASGLAGYNEQFF
TRBJ2-7,NA,NA,TRBV5-8,TGTGCCAGCAGCTTGTTTAGCGACCGCGGCTACGAGCAGTACTTC,CASSLFSDRGYEQYF
TRBJ2-2,NA,NA,TRBV12-2,TGTGCAAGTCGCTTAGCACCGACTAGCGGGAAGAGAATTAACACCGGGGAGCTGTTTTTT,CASRLAPTSGKRINTGELFF
TRBJ1-2,NA,NA,TRBV6-1,TGTGCCAGCAGTGAAACGAGCTATGGCTACACCTTC,CASSETSYGYTF
TRBJ2-7,NA,once,TRBV12-3/TRBV12-4,TGTGCCAGCAGCCCAGCGGCCTACGAGCAGTACTTC,CASSPAAYEQYF
TRBJ2-2,NA,NA,TRBV5-1,TGCGCCAGCAGCTTGCTGGACAGATACACCGGGGAGCTGTTTTTT,CASSLLDRYTGELFF
TRBJ2-1,NA,NA,TRBV4-3,TGCGCCAGCAGCCTTAGCGGAACCACTGGCGATGAGCAGTTCTTC,CASSLSGTTGDEQFF
TRBJ2-1,TRBD2,NA,TRBV7-9,TGTGCCAGCAGCCGCACGGGACTAGCGGGAGGACTATCCTACAATGAGCAGTTCTTC,CASSRTGLAGGLSYNEQFF
TRBJ2-5,NA,NA,TRBV5-1,TGCGCCAGCAGCTTGGTGAGCCCGTACCAAGAGACCCAGTACTTC,CASSLVSPYQETQYF
TRBJ2-7,NA,few,TRBV11-2,TGTGCCAGCAGCTTAGATCTTTCAGCGTCCTACGAGCAGTACTTC,CASSLDLSASYEQYF
TRBJ2-7,NA,NA,TRBV21-1,TGTGCCAGCAGCCGAGGGGGGACAGCCCGAAAGGAAAGCTCCTACGAGCAGTACTTC,CASSRGGTARKESSYEQYF
TRBJ2-4,NA,NA,TRBV5-1,TGCGCCAGCAGCTTGGCTGAGACAGACCTAAACATTCAGTACTTC,CASSLAETDLNIQYF
TRBJ2-7,TRBD1,few,TRBV11-1,TGTGCCAGCAGCTATGGACAGGGGTACGCCTACGAGCAGTACTTC,CASSYGQGYAYEQYF
TRBJ1-6,TRBD1,NA,TRBV3-1/TRBV3-2,TGTGCCAGCAGCCGAACAGGGGGAAGGTTGTCACCCCTCCACTTT,CASSRTGGRLSPLHF
TRBJ2-6,NA,NA,TRBV19,TGTGCCAGTAGTATCTCCGAGACATCTGGGGCCAACGTCCTGACTTTC,CASSISETSGANVLTF
TRBJ2-5,NA,few,TRBV5-4,TGTGCCAGCAGCTTGGTGACTCAAGAGACCCAGTACTTC,CASSLVTQETQYF
TRBJ1-2,NA,NA,TRBV14,TGTGCCAGCAGCATAAGGACAGCGCCTAACTATGGCTACACCTTC,CASSIRTAPNYGYTF
TRBJ2-4,TRBD1,few,TRBV11-3,TGTGCCAGCAGCCGGACAGGGGGAAACATTCAGTACTTC,CASSRTGGNIQYF
TRBJ2-1,TRBD2,few,TRBV10-2,TGCGCCAGCAGTAAAGCCGGGACTAGAAATGAGCAGTTCTTC,CASSKAGTRNEQFF
TRBJ2-1,TRBD2,NA,TRBV5-4,TGTGCCAGCAGCTTGGGGACTAGCGGGGAATCCAATGAGCAGTTCTTC,CASSLGTSGESNEQFF
TRBJ1-1,TRBD1,NA,TRBV13,TGTGCCAGCAGCTCCGCCCCGGACAGGGCCGATGAAGCTTTCTTT,CASSSAPDRADEAFF
TRBJ2-5,TRBD2,NA,TRBV5-1,TGCGCCAGCAGCTTAGCGGGATCGGAAGAGACCCAGTACTTC,CASSLAGSEETQYF
TRBJ2-5,NA,NA,TRBV7-8,TGTGCCAGCAGCCCCTACTCACGCCAAGAGACCCAGTACTTC,CASSPYSRQETQYF
TRBJ1-5,TRBD1,NA,TRBV19,TGTGCCAGCCACGCCGACAGGGGGTTTTGGCAGCCCCAGCATTTT,CASHADRGFWQPQHF
TRBJ2-4,NA,few,TRBV7-3,TGTGCCAGCAGCTCTACGGGACAACAAAACATTCAGTACTTC,CASSSTGQQNIQYF
TRBJ2-1,NA,NA,TRBV3-1/TRBV3-2,TGTGCCAGCAGCCTATGGACTGATCGCAATGAGCAGTTCTTC,CASSLWTDRNEQFF
TRBJ1-1,NA,NA,TRBV19,TGTGCCAGTAGTATTAGAAGATACACTGAAGCTTTCTTT,CASSIRRYTEAFF
TRBJ2-3,NA,NA,TRBV10-3,TGTGCCACCGCTGCCCTAGCGAAACGCACAGATACGCAGTATTTT,CATAALAKRTDTQYF
TRBJ1-1,TRBD1,NA,TRBV5-1,TGCGCCAGCAGCTGGGCCGGGACAGAGACGAACACTGAAGCTTTCTTT,CASSWAGTETNTEAFF
TRBJ1-2,TRBD1,NA,TRBV9,TGTGCCAGCAGCGCCCCCCCCACAGGGGCCTATGGCTACACCTTC,CASSAPPTGAYGYTF
TRBJ2-5,TRBD2,NA,TRBV5-1,TGCGCCAGCAGCTTGGGTCCTAGCGGACCTAGGGAGACCCAGTACTTC,CASSLGPSGPRETQYF
TRBJ1-2,TRBD1,NA,TRBV2,TGTGCCAGCAAGGACAGGGTTATGGACTATGGCTACACCTTC,CASKDRVMDYGYTF
TRBJ2-3,NA,NA,TRBV11-2,TGTGCCAGCAGCGACGGCGGGGCCCCAGATACGCAGTATTTT,CASSDGGAPDTQYF
TRBJ2-5,TRBD2,NA,TRBV20-1,TGCAGTGCAACTAGCGCAGAGACCCAGTACTTC,CSATSAETQYF
TRBJ1-1,NA,NA,TRBV6-5,TGTGCCACCACGGGGAACACTGAAGCTTTCTTT,CATTGNTEAFF
TRBJ1-2,TRBD1,once,TRBV10-3,TGTGCCATCGGGGACAGGGGGGACTATGGCTACACCTTC,CAIGDRGDYGYTF
TRBJ2-7,NA,NA,TRBV5-6,TGTGCCAGCAGCATAAACCTAGGCAGGGCTCCATTCTACGAGCAGTACTTC,CASSINLGRAPFYEQYF
TRBJ2-7,NA,once,TRBV15,TGTGCCACCCCCGGACAGCCATACTACGAGCAGTACTTC,CATPGQPYYEQYF
TRBJ2-6,NA,NA,TRBV3-1/TRBV3-2,TGTGCCAGCAGCCGCCCGGGAGTTTCAGGGGCCAACGTCCTGACTTTC,CASSRPGVSGANVLTF
TRBJ2-1,NA,NA,TRBV9,TGTGCCAGCAGCGTAGAAAGATCGGGAGTCATAAATGAGCAGTTCTTC,CASSVERSGVINEQFF
TRBJ1-6,NA,NA,TRBV7-2,TGTGCCAGCAGCCATGACGCCCAGGGGATTAAATCACCCCTCCACTTT,CASSHDAQGIKSPLHF
TRBJ1-2,NA,NA,TRBV11-2,TGTGCCAGCAGCGCCACAGCAATCCCTAACTATGGCTACACCTTC,CASSATAIPNYGYTF
TRBJ2-5,NA,NA,TRBV3-1/TRBV3-2,TGTGCCAGCAGCCAGGACCCCGGGAGCACCGAGACCCAGTACTTC,CASSQDPGSTETQYF
TRBJ1-1,NA,few,TRBV4-2,TGTGCCAGCAGCCACTTAGTAGACACCCCTGAAGCTTTCTTT,CASSHLVDTPEAFF
TRBJ2-6,NA,once,TRBV6-6,TGTGCCAGCAGTTACCCTTCTGGGGCCAACGTCCTGACTTTC,CASSYPSGANVLTF
TRBJ2-5,NA,NA,TRBV7-5,TGTGTCAGAACCAGCGCCCGGGAGGCTAGCGGGGACCAAGAGACCCAGTACTTC,CVRTSAREASGDQETQYF
TRBJ1-2,TRBD1,NA,TRBV18,TGTGCCAGCTCACCGACAGGGGAACCTAACTATGGCTACACCTTC,CASSPTGEPNYGYTF
TRBJ1-2,TRBD1,NA,TRBV5-1,TGCGCCAGCAGCGGACGACAGGGGTCGGATGGCTACACCTTC,CASSGRQGSDGYTF
TRBJ2-3,NA,once,TRBV7-7,TGTGCCAGCAGCTTTTGGGCCGGAGATACGCAGTATTTT,CASSFWAGDTQYF
TRBJ1-2,TRBD1,NA,TRBV5-1,TGCGCCAGCAGCTTGGGCGCAGGGGGCGACAATGGCTACACCTTC,CASSLGAGGDNGYTF
TRBJ1-1,NA,NA,TRBV20-1,TGCAGTGCCCCGGCGGGGGCGAAAGCTTTCTTT,CSAPAGAKAFF
TRBJ2-2,NA,NA,TRBV4-2,TGTGCCAGCAGCGAGACCAGAGGAGCGAACACCGGGGAGCTGTTTTTT,CASSETRGANTGELFF